The next 18 T cell receptor beta chains were all read from a single sample in a study of blood T cell repertoires in COVID-19. TCRdb's table, derived via immunoSEQ multiplex PCR, lists solely in-frame clones and lacks some. Among roughly 140,000 clones listed, 80% to 90% were seen once. The sample consisted of peripheral blood. The receptors derive from a woman in her thirties or forties with acute or convalescent COVID-19.

This clone was seen just once. This chain connects TRBV11-1 to TRBJ2-4, with 8 bases lining up with TRBD1. Germline assignment: CDR1 SGHAT and CDR2 FQDESV (reference sequence). The CDR3 has 15 amino acids. J was trimmed by 2 bases and V by 5 bases; bases with no gene match: 5. The CDR3 bases are TGTGCCAGCAGCCCTGGACAGGGAACCAAAAACATTCAGTACTTC. It specifies CASSPGQGTKNIQYF.

The J gene is TRBJ2-7, the V gene TRBV7-9, with TRBD1 identical over 7 bases. Germline V gene sequence: CDR1 SEHNR, CDR2 FQNEAQ (reference sequence). The CDR3 has 18 amino acids. With V trimmed by 1 base and J by 3 bases, 15 bases remained unmatched. CDR3 in amino acids: CASSLVGELQGTDYEQYF. The CDR3 bases are TGTGCCAGCAGCTTAGTGGGGGAATTACAGGGGACCGACTACGAGCAGTACTTC.

The chain recombines TRBV27 with TRBJ1-2; D perhaps matches TRBD1 (5 bases). Germline CDR1 is MNHEY and CDR2 is SMNVEV (reference sequence). This CDR3 region has 15 residues. V shed 3 bases and J shed 4 bases, with 15 bases lying between them. CDR3 in amino acids: CASSFSGGRPYGYTF. As DNA, the CDR3 is TGTGCCAGCAGTTTTTCCGGGGGACGGCCCTATGGCTACACCTTC.

The chain links TRBV5-1 to TRBJ2-6, with 10 bases identical to TRBD1. Trimming at V came to 0 bases and at J to 0 bases, leaving 3 bases not matched to a gene. Germline V gene sequence: CDR1 SGHRS, CDR2 YFSETQ. The CDR3 has 18 amino acids. As DNA, the CDR3 is TGCGCCAGCAGCTTGGCGACAGGGGGCTTCTCTGGGGCCAACGTCCTGACTTTC. Translating it yields CASSLATGGFSGANVLTF.

This clone has just one count. The chain employs TRBV7-2 and TRBJ1-5; D possibly corresponds to TRBD1 (5 bases). V lost 0 bases and J 3 bases, leaving 9 bases between the germline ends. The CDR3 is 15 amino acids. Germline V gene lookup returns CDR1 SGHTA and CDR2 FQGNSA. CDR3 DNA: TGTGCCAGCAGCTTAGCGCGACAGTTCAATCAGCCCCAGCATTTT. Protein sequence: CASSLARQFNQPQHF.

J is TRBJ1-6 and V is TRBV7-9; D is possibly TRBD1 (5 bases). Germline CDR1 reads SEHNR; CDR2 reads FQNEAQ (reference sequence). With 6 bases removed from V and 1 base from J, the gap between germline ends came to 16 bases. The CDR3 covers 17 residues. The DNA for the CDR3 is TGTGCCAGCAGATATTCGGGGCGGGGGTCCTATAATTCACCCCTCCACTTT. Its protein is CASRYSGRGSYNSPLHF.

Remarks on this clone: One end of the junction fails to match germline, which may point to a read error. This chain connects TRBV2 to TRBJ1-5; 11 nucleotides align to TRBD1. CDR3 length equals 14 residues. Looked up from germline, CDR1 is SNHLY and CDR2 is FYNNEI. CDR3 sequence (DNA): TGTGCCAGCAGGGAAGGACAGGGGGCCCAGCCCCAGCATTTT. As protein: CASREGQGAQPQHF.

This clone was picked up one time. The chain joins TRBV27 to TRBJ2-4, with 12 bases that match TRBD2. The CDR3 is 16 residues long. After removal of 5 bases from V and 4 bases from J, the junction contained 6 bases not matched to a gene. CDR1 and CDR2 from the germline V gene are MNHEY and SMNVEV (reference sequence). CDR3 region: CASSLWTSGDKNIQYF. The CDR3 DNA is TGTGCCAGCAGTCTTTGGACTAGCGGGGATAAAAACATTCAGTACTTC.

The chain has TRBV7-9 and TRBJ1-1; D is undetermined. Germline V gene data show CDR1 as SEHNR and CDR2 as FQNEAQ (reference sequence). The CDR3 sequence is 14 residues long. The CDR3 DNA is TGTGCTTCCGGGCTCATCGAGGGGAACACTGAAGCTTTCTTT. Residues: CASGLIEGNTEAFF. Using reference TRBV7-9 and TRBJ1-1 for the parts outside the CDR3, the full variable domain is DTGVSQNPRHKITKRGQNVTFRCDPISEHNRLYWYRQTLGQGPEFLTYFQNEAQLEKSRLLSDRFSAERPKGSFSTLEIQRTEQGDSAMYLCASGLIEGNTEAFFGQGTRLTVV.

This chain connects TRBV19 to TRBJ1-6; D is unclear. Germline V gene sequence: CDR1 LNHDA, CDR2 SQIVND (reference sequence). V lost 2 bases to trimming and J lost 0 bases, with 11 bases between them. The CDR3 consists of 17 residues. The CDR3 loop reads CASSISLGSSYNSPLHF. DNA for the CDR3: TGTGCCAGTAGTATAAGCCTTGGGAGCTCCTATAATTCACCCCTCCACTTT. Looking up the rest from reference TRBV19 and TRBJ1-6 gives the full variable domain: DGGITQSPKYLFRKEGQNVTLSCEQNLNHDAMYWYRQDPGQGLRLIYYSQIVNDFQKGDIAEGYSVSREKKESFPLTVTSAQKNPTAFYLCASSISLGSSYNSPLHFGNGTRLTVT.

The chain is built from TRBV11-3 and TRBJ2-1, with 13 bases identical to TRBD2. The CDR3 has 15 residues. Germline CDR1 and CDR2: SGHNT and YENEEA. V dropped 5 bases and J dropped 5; count of bases not matched to a gene: 3. The CDR3 DNA follows: TGTGCCAGCAGCCGCGGACTAGCGGGAGACAATGAGCAGTTCTTC. It yields the protein CASSRGLAGDNEQFF.

The chain is built from TRBV14 and TRBJ2-7; 12 bases agree with TRBD2. From germline, CDR1 is SGHDN and CDR2 FVKESK. Losses at the gene ends were 4 bases for V and 3 bases for J; bases not matched to a gene: 7. CDR3 length equals 16 residues. CDR3 protein: CASSPLGLAGYYEQYF. The CDR3 coding sequence is TGTGCCAGCAGCCCCCTCGGACTAGCGGGGTACTACGAGCAGTACTTC.

This clone was detected once. This chain joins TRBV11-2 and TRBJ1-6; perhaps TRBD1 as D (6 bases). This CDR3 comprises 15 residues. Germline lookup yields CDR1 SGHAT and CDR2 FQNNGV. Trimming left V 5 bases short and J 7 bases short, with 15 bases between. Here the CDR3 DNA reads TGTGCCAGCAGCGGCACCGACAGGTTGAATTCACCCCTCCACTTT. It encodes CASSGTDRLNSPLHF. Variable domain in full (rest from reference TRBV11-2 and TRBJ1-6): EAGVAQSPRYKIIEKRQSVAFWCNPISGHATLYWYQQILGQGPKLLIQFQNNGVVDDSQLPKDRFSAERLKGVDSTLKIQPAKLEDSAVYLCASSGTDRLNSPLHFGNGTRLTVT.

On this clone: The germline gene is not matched at one end of the junction; a read error may be the cause. V usage is TRBV20-1 and J usage is TRBJ2-7; D is perhaps TRBD1 (6 bases). The CDR3 runs to 11 residues. In germline, CDR1 is DFQATT, CDR2 SNEGSKA (reference sequence). The CDR3 coding sequence is TGCAGTGCTAACGGACAGCAGCAGTACTTCTTC. It yields the protein CSANGQQQYFF.

V is TRBV12-3 or TRBV12-4 and J is TRBJ2-3; D is unresolved. V lost 5 bases, J lost 3 bases, and 6 bases lay in between. This CDR3 has 12 amino acids. CDR3 DNA sequence: TGTGCCAGCAGTGCGTATACAGATACGCAGTATTTT. Translating it yields CASSAYTDTQYF.

The chain joins TRBV9 to TRBJ1-4; 9 nucleotides match TRBD1. Trimming removed 0 bases from V and 5 bases from J; junction bases left unmatched: 2. The CDR3 runs 15 residues. Germline V lookup: CDR1 SGDLS, CDR2 YYNGEE. The CDR3 sequence is CASSVAGTGNEKLFF. As DNA, the CDR3 is TGTGCCAGCAGCGTAGCCGGGACAGGGAATGAAAAACTGTTTTTT.

The chain is built from TRBV6-2 or TRBV6-3 and TRBJ1-1, with D possibly being TRBD1 (6 bases). Germline V CDR1 and CDR2: MNHEY, SVGEGT. This CDR3 comprises 13 residues. V dropped 2 bases and J dropped 5 bases, with 9 bases sitting between them. The DNA of the CDR3 is TGTGCCAGCAGTTACGGGGGACATACTGAAGCTTTCTTT. It is translated as CASSYGGHTEAFF.

V and J are TRBV7-2 and TRBJ1-2; D perhaps matches TRBD1 (5 bases). This CDR3 has 14 amino acids. Germline V gene sequence: CDR1 SGHTA, CDR2 FQGNSA. The V and J ends lost 5 bases and 1 base respectively, with 11 bases between them. CDR3 nucleotides: TGTGCCAGCAGCCCATCGGGGGTTAACTATGGCTACACCTTC. Translating gives CASSPSGVNYGYTF.